Listed below are T cell receptor beta chains from one sample, sequenced in a study of Ad26.COV2.S vaccination and SARS-CoV-2 variants. Measured with immunoSEQ multiplex PCR; TCRdb has only the in-frame clones, and not every one. Of about 400,000 clones detected, roughly 90% appear once; the ten largest clones hold around 1.8%. The material sequenced was peripheral blood, taken in a trial of Ad26.COV2.S vaccine versus placebo. These receptors all stem from a person between 18 and 59 years old who received the Ad26.COV2.S COVID-19 vaccine or a placebo. The CDR3 runs from the conserved cysteine through the conserved F or W. A D gene is named only where the DNA matches it firmly. For some rows the clone size is stated as once, few or many, or as a class when expanded; others skip it.

j_call,v_call,clone_size,cdr3_length,d_call,cdr3_nt,cdr3_aa
TRBJ2-1,TRBV27,.,14,.,TGTGCCAGCAGTTTAGGGGGGAACCACAATGAGCAGTTCTTC,CASSLGGNHNEQFF
TRBJ2-7,TRBV3-1/TRBV3-2,once,17,TRBD2,TGTGCCAGCAGCCAAGTCTCTAGCGGGAGTTTAGACTACGAGCAGTACTTC,CASSQVSSGSLDYEQYF
TRBJ2-1,TRBV6-6,.,15,TRBD2,TGTGCCAGCAGTACCCCTAGCGGGGATTACAATGAGCAGTTCTTC,CASSTPSGDYNEQFF
TRBJ1-5,TRBV7-7,.,16,.,TGTGCCAGCAGCTTAGAGTTAGGGATTAGCAATCAGCCCCAGCATTTT,CASSLELGISNQPQHF
TRBJ2-5,TRBV2,.,14,.,TGTGCCAGCAGTGACCGTCGCTCCTCGGAGACCCAGTACTTC,CASSDRRSSETQYF
TRBJ2-3,TRBV9,.,14,.,TGTGCCAGCAGCCCCCGCCCCACCGCGGATACGCAGTATTTT,CASSPRPTADTQYF
TRBJ2-1,TRBV6-5,.,14,.,TGTGCCACCACCTCGGACAGACCCGACAATGAGCAGTTCTTC,CATTSDRPDNEQFF
TRBJ1-3,TRBV18,.,15,.,TGTGCCAGCTCACCGGGGAATACTGCTGGAAACACCATATATTTT,CASSPGNTAGNTIYF
TRBJ1-3,TRBV30,.,13,.,TGTGCCTGGAGTGCTTTCTCTGGAAACACCATATATTTT,CAWSAFSGNTIYF
TRBJ2-1,TRBV7-3,.,12,.,TGTGCCAGCAGCTTAAGGAGCGATGAGCAGTTCTTC,CASSLRSDEQFF
TRBJ2-5,TRBV3-1/TRBV3-2,.,13,.,TGTGCCAGCAGCCTAAGGGGAGGAGAGACCCAGTACTTC,CASSLRGGETQYF
TRBJ1-3,TRBV19,.,14,.,TGTGCCAGTAGTATGCCAGGGTCTGGAAACACCATATATTTT,CASSMPGSGNTIYF
TRBJ2-7,TRBV4-1,.,16,TRBD2,TGCGCCAGCAGCCAAGAAGGGCCTAGCGGGAGCTACGAGCAGTACTTC,CASSQEGPSGSYEQYF
TRBJ2-1,TRBV5-1,.,14,TRBD1,TGCGCCAGCAGCCGGGACAGCTCCTACAATGAGCAGTTCTTC,CASSRDSSYNEQFF
TRBJ2-7,TRBV10-2,.,12,.,TGCGCCAGCAGTGACCGGGGCTACGAGCAGTACTTC,CASSDRGYEQYF
TRBJ2-2,TRBV19,.,14,.,TGTGCCAGTAGTATGGCGCAGCCCACCGGGGAGCTGTTTTTT,CASSMAQPTGELFF
TRBJ1-1,TRBV6-2/TRBV6-3,.,15,.,TGTGCCAGCAGTTATTTACGGGTAGGAGGAGGACGAGCTTTCTTT,CASSYLRVGGGRAFF
TRBJ2-7,TRBV6-2/TRBV6-3,.,13,.,TGTGCCAGCAGTTATCACGACAGATACGAGCAGTACTTC,CASSYHDRYEQYF
TRBJ1-2,TRBV7-3,.,12,.,TGTGCCAGCAGCCGGCAGGGATACGGCTACACCTTC,CASSRQGYGYTF
TRBJ1-3,TRBV2,.,15,.,TGTGCCAGCGTTAGGGACACCATCTCTGGAAACACCATATATTTT,CASVRDTISGNTIYF
TRBJ2-5,TRBV28,once,13,TRBD1,TGTGCCAGCCGACTGGGACAGCAAGAGACCCAGTACTTC,CASRLGQQETQYF
TRBJ2-7,TRBV3-1/TRBV3-2,.,16,TRBD2,TGTGCCAGCAGCCCCACTGGGACTAGCGGCTCCTACGAGCAGTACTTC,CASSPTGTSGSYEQYF
TRBJ2-3,TRBV6-4,few,16,.,TGTGCCAGCAGTGACGAGGCGGGGTCAAGCACAGATACGCAGTATTTT,CASSDEAGSSTDTQYF
TRBJ2-7,TRBV27,.,17,.,TGTGCCAGCAAAGAGGAATCTCCCGGTTCAATCGTCTACGAGCAGTACTTC,CASKEESPGSIVYEQYF
TRBJ1-5,TRBV7-9,once,17,TRBD1,TGTGCCAGCAGCCCTGCTAAGGTGGGACAGTACAATCAGCCCCAGCATTTT,CASSPAKVGQYNQPQHF
TRBJ2-1,TRBV11-3,.,14,TRBD2,TGTGCCAGCAGCTCGGGACTAGCCTACAATGAGCAGTTCTTC,CASSSGLAYNEQFF
TRBJ1-3,TRBV3-1/TRBV3-2,.,16,TRBD1,TGTGCCAGCAGCCAAGGACGGACAGGGGCGGGAAACACCATATATTTT,CASSQGRTGAGNTIYF
TRBJ2-4,TRBV5-1,.,13,.,TGCGCCAGCAGCTTCAGGAAGGGTGACATTCAGTACTTC,CASSFRKGDIQYF
TRBJ2-3,TRBV5-1,.,16,TRBD2,TGCGCCAGCAGCTTGTCTAGCGGGAGTGTCCCAGATACGCAGTATTTT,CASSLSSGSVPDTQYF
TRBJ2-7,TRBV4-1,.,14,.,TGCGCCAGCAGCCTAACGGAGGATTCCTACGAGCAGTACTTC,CASSLTEDSYEQYF
TRBJ2-2,TRBV5-6,.,15,.,TGTGCCAGCAGCTTGGTAGGGAGGAACACCGGGGAGCTGTTTTTT,CASSLVGRNTGELFF
TRBJ1-1,TRBV15,.,16,.,TGTGCCACCAGCAGAGCCACCGGGCCTGGGATCTCTGAAGCTTTCTTT,CATSRATGPGISEAFF
TRBJ2-1,TRBV29-1,.,15,TRBD1,TGCAGCGTCCCCTCCCGGGACAGGTCAAGCAATGAGCAGTTCTTC,CSVPSRDRSSNEQFF
TRBJ1-1,TRBV2,.,11,.,TGTGCCAGCAGTAGCTATACTGAAACTTTCTTT,CASSSYTETFF
TRBJ1-4,TRBV28,.,16,.,TGTGCCAGCAGTTTTCCCAAGCGTGGGGACAATGAAAAACTGTTTTTT,CASSFPKRGDNEKLFF
TRBJ2-5,TRBV5-6,.,15,.,TGTGCCAGCAGCTCCCGGGGGCTGGTGTTAGAGACCCAGTACTTC,CASSSRGLVLETQYF
TRBJ1-1,TRBV2,.,14,.,TGTGCCAGCAGAGTAACCCCGGCCGATCCTGAAGCTTTCTTT,CASRVTPADPEAFF
TRBJ2-5,TRBV18,.,14,.,TGTGCCAGCTCGGCTGCGGGTTATCAAGAGACCCAGTACTTC,CASSAAGYQETQYF
TRBJ1-1,TRBV18,once,12,.,TGTGCCAGCTCACAAACTCGAACCGAAGCTTTCTTT,CASSQTRTEAFF
TRBJ1-1,TRBV7-2,.,13,.,TGTGCCAGCAGCTCCTCACTGAACACTGAAGCTTTCTTT,CASSSSLNTEAFF
TRBJ2-1,TRBV30,.,11,.,TGTGCCTGGAGTGTACTGGATGAGCAGTTCTTC,CAWSVLDEQFF
TRBJ2-5,TRBV5-1,once,14,.,TGCGCCAGCAGCTTCTCGTCCGGCACCAAGACCCAGTACTTC,CASSFSSGTKTQYF
TRBJ1-3,TRBV6-1,.,15,.,TGTGCCAGCAGTGAAGAGGAGGGCTCTGGAAACACCATATATTTT,CASSEEEGSGNTIYF
TRBJ2-2,TRBV5-4,.,15,.,TGTGCCAGCAGCTTCCAGGGGCTCGGCACCGGGGAGCTGTTTTTT,CASSFQGLGTGELFF
TRBJ1-5,TRBV6-5,.,13,.,TGTGCCAGCAGTACCTCGGGAAGACAGCCCCAGCATTTT,CASSTSGRQPQHF
TRBJ2-7,TRBV5-1,.,18,TRBD1,TGCGCCAGCAGCCTCGTTCCACCCGGGACAGGGTTCTCCTACGAGCAGTACTTC,CASSLVPPGTGFSYEQYF
TRBJ1-2,TRBV5-1,.,16,TRBD1,TGCGCCAGCAGCTCCATACCGGGACAGGGCAACTATGGCTACACCTTC,CASSSIPGQGNYGYTF
TRBJ1-1,TRBV28,few,13,.,TGTGCCAGCGAAGTCCAGGGGAACACTGAAGCTTTCTTT,CASEVQGNTEAFF
TRBJ2-1,TRBV19,.,15,TRBD1,TGTGCCAGTAGTGGAGACAGGGGGTGGGAGAATGAGCAGTTCTTC,CASSGDRGWENEQFF
TRBJ2-4,TRBV28,once,12,.,TGTGCCAGCAGGAGGAATCAAAACATTCAGTACTTC,CASRRNQNIQYF
TRBJ1-5,TRBV2,few,14,TRBD1,TGTGCCAGCAGGAAGGACAGGGCAGGCCAGCCCCAGCATTTT,CASRKDRAGQPQHF